This section outlines one TCR beta chain sequence together with its context. These data originate in a study of blood T cells in healthy people across ages. V dropped 5 bases and J dropped 1 base, with 14 bases sitting between them. The CDR3 length is 16 residues. Germline V lookup: CDR1 SGHTA, CDR2 FQGNSA. Through a sample-barcoded 5' primer and a J-beta primer mix, a second PCR was run for roughly 6 to 12 cycles. MiXCR was run by TCRdb on the 5' RACE reads, yielding one entry per CDR3 protein. Of some 1.5 million distinct CDR3 sequences listed, roughly 27% are singletons. This chain connects TRBV7-2 to TRBJ2-2, with D maybe TRBD2 (6 bases). The receptor was isolated from a woman in her 30s in good health. Sample: blood. The CDR3 nucleotides read TGTGCCAGCAGCCCGTTAGCGGCCCAGAACACCGGGGAGCTGTTTTTT. It encodes CASSPLAAQNTGELFF.